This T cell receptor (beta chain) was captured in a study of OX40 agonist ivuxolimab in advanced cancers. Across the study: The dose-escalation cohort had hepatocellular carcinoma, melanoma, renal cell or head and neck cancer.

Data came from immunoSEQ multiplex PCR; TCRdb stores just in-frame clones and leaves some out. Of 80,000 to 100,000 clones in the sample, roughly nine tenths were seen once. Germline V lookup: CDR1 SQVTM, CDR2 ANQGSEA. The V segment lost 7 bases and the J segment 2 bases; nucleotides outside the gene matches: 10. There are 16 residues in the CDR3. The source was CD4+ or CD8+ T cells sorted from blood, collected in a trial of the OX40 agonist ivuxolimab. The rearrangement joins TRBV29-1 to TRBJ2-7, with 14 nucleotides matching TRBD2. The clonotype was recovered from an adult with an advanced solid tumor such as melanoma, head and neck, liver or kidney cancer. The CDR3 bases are TGCAGCGCTAGGGGGACTAGCGGGAGCTACCCCTACGAGCAGTACTTC. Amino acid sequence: CSARGTSGSYPYEQYF.